This T cell receptor beta chain comes out of a study of T cell repertoires in aging, cancer and after chemotherapy. Across the study: The full dataset contained some 8.7 million TCR reads.

As concerns this clonotype: Its specificity is unknown.

The template was genomic DNA from peripheral blood, not RNA. Per the germline V gene, CDR1 is SGHRS and CDR2 is YFSETQ. Trimming stripped 0 bases from V and 8 bases from J, with 8 bases between. This CDR3 is built from 12 residues. Findings and caveats of the study: Untreated cancer patients had significantly lower blood TCR diversity than age-matched healthy donors. No conclusions about immunological memory after chemotherapy can be drawn from the repertoire data. In cancer patients, declining TCR diversity with age involved lost richness and lost evenness.

Multiplex touch-down PCR with TRB-A/B primers amplified rearranged V-D-J TRB sequences. TCRdb processed the multiplex PCR reads anew with MiXCR; each CDR3 protein has one entry. Among a few thousand distinct CDR3 sequences listed, roughly 25% were seen once. Sequenced material: blood. The V call is TRBV5-1, the J call TRBJ1-1, with unresolved D. The TCR comes from a human donor with a solid tumor. This CDR3 is CASSLEGWEAFF. The CDR3 region has the DNA TGCGCCAGCAGCTTGGAAGGGTGGGAAGCTTTCTTT. Supplemented by reference TRBV5-1 and TRBJ1-1, the full variable domain reads KAGVTQTPRYLIKTRGQQVTLSCSPISGHRSVSWYQQTPGQGLQFLFEYFSETQRNKGNFPGRFSGRQFSNSRSEMNVSTLELGDSALYLCASSLEGWEAFFGQGTRLTVV.